One sample yielded the 22 T cell receptor beta chains listed below, sequenced in a study of beta chain features in type 1 diabetes. Study-wide points: Moderate but significant shortening of TCRB CDR3s was recorded in all four CD4+ subsets from Type 1 diabetes patients.

Reverse transcribing all isolated RNA meant expressed TCRB transcripts were sequenced. Profiled with immunoSEQ multiplex PCR; TCRdb holds only in-frame clones, not every one. This table has approximately 600,000 clones, around 12% appearing once. No antigens are known for them. Sequenced input: naive CD4+ T cells from blood. Receptors were obtained from a man aged 25 to 40 with type 1 diabetes.

This clone was counted a few times. This chain uses TRBV11-2 with TRBJ1-5, with no clear D. Trimming pared 5 bases from V and 3 bases from J, leaving 14 bases between. Germline-derived CDR1 and CDR2 are SGHAT and FQNNGV. The CDR3 is 15 amino acids. DNA for the CDR3: TGTGCCAGCAGCAAATTGGGCGGGAACAATCAGCCCCAGCATTTT. Translating it yields CASSKLGGNNQPQHF.

This sequence joins TRBV6-4 and TRBJ2-3; TRBD1 matches at 8 bases. Germline values: CDR1 MRHNA, CDR2 SNTAGT. Trimming at V came to 5 bases and at J to 2 bases, leaving 6 bases not matched to a gene. The CDR3 sequence is 15 residues long. The CDR3 DNA reads TGTGCCAGCAGTAAGGGACAGGCGGCCACAGATACGCAGTATTTT. It is translated as CASSKGQAATDTQYF.

As concerns this clone: A read error may account for a junction end that differs from germline. This chain joins TRBV7-2 and TRBJ2-5; D is possibly TRBD1 (5 bases). Per the germline V gene, CDR1 is SGHTA and CDR2 is FQGNSA. CDR3 size: 14 residues. CDR3 sequence: CASNLVTGDETQYF. The CDR3 DNA reads TGTGCCAGCAACTTAGTAACAGGCGACGAGACCCAGTACTTC.

This clone was found a few times. V and J are TRBV15 and TRBJ1-4; no reliable D call. The length of the CDR3 is 16 residues. V lost 4 bases to trimming and J lost 8 bases, with 20 bases between them. Germline-derived CDR1 and CDR2 are LNHNV and YYDKDF (reference sequence). CDR3 amino acids: CATSTRSKPIVEKLFF. In DNA, the CDR3 is TGTGCCACCAGCACCCGTTCGAAACCGATAGTAGAAAAACTGTTTTTT. Full variable domain (rest looked up from reference TRBV15 and TRBJ1-4): DAMVIQNPRYQVTQFGKPVTLSCSQTLNHNVMYWYQQKSSQAPKLLFHYYDKDFNNEADTPDNFQSRRPNTSFCFLDIRSPGLGDTAMYLCATSTRSKPIVEKLFFGSGTQLSVL.

The V and J genes are TRBV7-2 and TRBJ2-5, with 11 nucleotides matching TRBD2. The CDR3 loop spans 17 amino acids. V was pared by 0 bases and J by 1 base, with 4 bases of the junction left unmatched. From germline, CDR1 is SGHTA and CDR2 FQGNSA. CDR3 coding DNA: TGTGCCAGCAGCTTAGCAGGACTAGCGGGCGCCCAAGAGACCCAGTACTTC. Its protein product is CASSLAGLAGAQETQYF.

This clone was observed a handful of times. This chain links TRBV11-3 with TRBJ2-2; maybe TRBD2 (5 bases). V dropped 3 bases and J dropped 4 bases, with 6 bases sitting between them. Germline loops: CDR1 SGHNT, CDR2 YENEEA. The CDR3 is 13 amino acids. The CDR3 nucleotides are TGTGCCAGCAGCTTCCGGGGCACCGGGGAGCTGTTTTTT. Protein: CASSFRGTGELFF.

This clone turned up a few times. The chain uses TRBV7-3 and TRBJ2-2; TRBD2 matches 7 bases. Germline V CDR1 and CDR2: SGHTA, FQGTGA. The CDR3 has 16 residues. J was trimmed by 6 bases and V by 5 bases; bases with no gene match: 12. As DNA, the CDR3 is TGTGCCAGCAGCAAAAGGACTAGTCGATATCCCGGGGAGCTGTTTTTT. It yields the protein CASSKRTSRYPGELFF.

This clone showed up just a few times. V usage is TRBV30 and J usage is TRBJ1-5; the D is unclear. V gave up 0 bases and J gave up 5 bases, with 5 bases separating them. Germline loops: CDR1 GTSNPN, CDR2 SVGIG (reference sequence). The CDR3 is 12 amino acids. CDR3 amino acids: CAWSVGDQPQHF. The DNA of the CDR3 is TGTGCCTGGAGTGTTGGGGATCAGCCCCAGCATTTT.

The rearrangement joins TRBV19 to TRBJ1-4; D is unresolved. V lost 4 bases and J lost 8, with 14 bases in between. Germline-derived CDR1 and CDR2 are LNHDA and SQIVND (reference sequence). The CDR3 consists of 14 residues. Written as DNA, the CDR3 is TGTGCCAGTAGTAGGGCCACCGCCGAAGAAAAACTGTTTTTT. This sequence encodes CASSRATAEEKLFF.

The chain has TRBV18 and TRBJ2-7, with 11 bases lining up with TRBD1. Per germline, CDR1 KGHSH and CDR2 LQKENI. The J segment lost 3 bases and the V segment lost 4 bases, leaving 2 bases of the junction unmatched. The CDR3 is 14 amino acids. In DNA, the CDR3 is TGTGCCAGCTCACAGGGACAGGGGGGCTACGAGCAGTACTTC. It yields the protein CASSQGQGGYEQYF.

V and J are TRBV2 and TRBJ1-2; weak D call: TRBD1 (5 bases). V was pared by 1 base and J by 2 bases, with 8 bases between. Germline values: CDR1 SNHLY, CDR2 FYNNEI. This CDR3 has 14 residues. The CDR3 nucleotides are TGTGCCAGCAGTGAAGATGACAGCAACTATGGCTACACCTTC. It yields the protein CASSEDDSNYGYTF.

The chain employs TRBV7-9 and TRBJ2-1, with a weak D call TRBD1 (6 bases). Germline CDR1 is SEHNR and CDR2 is FQNEAQ (reference sequence). V lost 4 bases, J lost 7 bases, and 11 bases lay in between. The length of the CDR3 is 13 residues. The CDR3 DNA reads TGTGCCAGCAGCTCCCCACAGGGTAATGAGCAGTTCTTC. Translating gives CASSSPQGNEQFF.

CDR3 nucleotides: TGTGCCAGCAGCCAAGAAACGGGGGCTCGGGGCTACACCTTC. It yields the protein CASSQETGARGYTF. The chain is built from TRBV4-2 and TRBJ1-2; perhaps TRBD1 as D (6 bases). The CDR3 covers 14 residues. CDR1 LGHNA and CDR2 YNFKEQ come from the germline V gene. V was trimmed by 0 bases and J by 8 bases, leaving 13 bases between them.

The CDR3, as DNA: TGTGCCAGCAGCCCGTGGGCTGCCACCTACGAGCAGTACTTC. This gives the protein CASSPWAATYEQYF. The chain employs TRBV7-2 and TRBJ2-5; D not certain. The J call may be in error: the DNA end matches TRBJ2-7 better. Germline lookup yields CDR1 SGHTA and CDR2 FQGNSA. The CDR3 has 14 amino acids.

This chain uses TRBV6-4 with TRBJ1-1, with D unclear. CDR3 size: 14 residues. Trimming removed 4 bases from V and 6 bases from J, with 15 bases in between. Germline values: CDR1 MRHNA, CDR2 SNTAGT. Here the CDR3 reads CASSATEASAEAFF. In DNA, the CDR3 is TGTGCCAGCAGTGCGACGGAGGCTTCCGCTGAAGCTTTCTTT.

The chain joins TRBV7-2 to TRBJ1-2; 8 positions match TRBD1. The germline V gene has CDR1 SGHTA and CDR2 FQGNSA. The CDR3 is 13 residues long. Trimming cost V 5 bases and J 6 bases; bases outside gene matches: 5. The CDR3 here is CASSVDRANGYTF. The CDR3 nucleotides are TGTGCCAGCAGCGTGGACAGGGCGAATGGCTACACCTTC. Using reference TRBV7-2 and TRBJ1-2 for the parts outside the CDR3, the full variable domain is GAGVSQSPSNKVTEKGKDVELRCDPISGHTALYWYRQSLGQGLEFLIYFQGNSAPDKSGLPSDRFSAERTGGSVSTLTIQRTQQEDSAVYLCASSVDRANGYTFGSGTRLTVV.

This clone was recorded a few times. The chain has TRBV2 and TRBJ2-5; maybe TRBD1 (5 bases). Trimming shortened V by 9 bases and J by 5 bases, and 16 bases separated the two germline ends. CDR1 is SNHLY, CDR2 FYNNEI, per germline. The CDR3 loop spans 13 amino acids. The DNA for the CDR3 is TGTGCCAGGGCCCCCACAGGCAGCGAGACCCAGTACTTC. Amino acids: CARAPTGSETQYF.

CDR3 nucleotide sequence: TGTGCCAGCAGCTTGGAAGGGGTTCCAGGAAACACCATATATTTT. Its protein is CASSLEGVPGNTIYF. This chain links TRBV7-8 with TRBJ1-3; tentatively, D is TRBD1 (5 bases). Looked up from germline, CDR1 is SGHVS and CDR2 is FQNEAQ. Trimming removed 3 bases at V and 4 bases at J, with 13 bases between. This CDR3 is 15 amino acids long.

This clone was found a few times. The rearrangement joins TRBV11-2 to TRBJ2-2, with D possibly being TRBD1 or TRBD2 (5 bases each). The germline CDR1 and CDR2 sequences are SGHAT and FQNNGV. The V and J ends lost 7 bases and 1 base respectively, with 13 bases between them. The CDR3 runs 15 residues. The DNA of the CDR3 is TGTGCCAGCAACCCCAGGGCGGGGAACACCGGGGAGCTGTTTTTT. Translation gives CASNPRAGNTGELFF.

This clone was recorded a few times. The chain uses TRBV5-4 and TRBJ1-2; D not resolved. V dropped 4 bases and J dropped 2 bases, with 9 bases sitting between them. The germline gives CDR1 SGHNT, CDR2 YYREEE (reference sequence). The CDR3 sequence is 13 residues long. CDR3 bases: TGTGCCAGCAGCGATACGGGAAACTATGGCTACACCTTC. It codes for CASSDTGNYGYTF.

This clone occurred a few times. V and J are TRBV7-7 and TRBJ2-3; D gene ambiguous. Per germline, CDR1 SSHAT and CDR2 FNYEAQ (reference sequence). The ends were cut back, 5 bases at V and 4 bases at J, with 19 bases in the middle. The length of the CDR3 is 16 residues. Written as DNA, the CDR3 is TGTGCCAGCAGCCCAGGATCGCGGAGTTACGCAGATACGCAGTATTTT. The encoded protein is CASSPGSRSYADTQYF.

This clone was observed a few times. The chain combines TRBV25-1 with TRBJ2-7, with 7 bases lining up with TRBD1. Germline lookup yields CDR1 MGHDK and CDR2 SYGVNS. CDR3 length equals 15 residues. The J segment lost 0 bases and the V segment lost 4 bases, leaving 6 bases of the junction unmatched. In DNA, the CDR3 is TGTGCCAGCAGTGTTGACAGGGAGAGCTCCTACGAGCAGTACTTC. It translates to CASSVDRESSYEQYF.